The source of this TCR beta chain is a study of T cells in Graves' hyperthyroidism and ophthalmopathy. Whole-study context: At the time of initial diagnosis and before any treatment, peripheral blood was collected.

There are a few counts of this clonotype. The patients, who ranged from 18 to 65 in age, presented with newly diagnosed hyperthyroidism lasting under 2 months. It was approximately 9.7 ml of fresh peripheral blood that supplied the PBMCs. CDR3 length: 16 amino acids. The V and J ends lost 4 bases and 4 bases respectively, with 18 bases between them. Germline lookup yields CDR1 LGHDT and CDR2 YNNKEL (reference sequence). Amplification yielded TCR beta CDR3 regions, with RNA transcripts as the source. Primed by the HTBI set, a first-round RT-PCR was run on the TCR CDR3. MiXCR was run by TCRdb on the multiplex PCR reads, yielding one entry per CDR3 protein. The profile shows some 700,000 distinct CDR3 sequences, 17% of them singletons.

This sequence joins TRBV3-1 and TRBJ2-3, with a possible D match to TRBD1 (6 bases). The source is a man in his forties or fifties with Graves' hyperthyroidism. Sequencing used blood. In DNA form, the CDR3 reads TGTGCCAGCAGCCTGGCAGGGGAAGTAGGGGCAGATACGCAGTATTTT. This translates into CASSLAGEVGADTQYF.